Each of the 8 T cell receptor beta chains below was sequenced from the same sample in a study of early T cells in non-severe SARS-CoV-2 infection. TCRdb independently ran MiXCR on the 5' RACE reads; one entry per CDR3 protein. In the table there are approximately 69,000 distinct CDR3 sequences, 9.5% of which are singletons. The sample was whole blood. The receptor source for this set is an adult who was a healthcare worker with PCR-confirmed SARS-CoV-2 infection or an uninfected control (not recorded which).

The CDR3 nucleotides read TGTGCCAGCAGCGTAGACTTTACCTCGCGCAATGAGCAGTTCTTC. It specifies CASSVDFTSRNEQFF. V is TRBV9 and J is TRBJ2-1; D gene ambiguous. The germline V gene has CDR1 SGDLS and CDR2 YYNGEE. Deletions cut 0 bases from V and 6 bases from J, with 13 bases between. The CDR3 is 15 residues long.

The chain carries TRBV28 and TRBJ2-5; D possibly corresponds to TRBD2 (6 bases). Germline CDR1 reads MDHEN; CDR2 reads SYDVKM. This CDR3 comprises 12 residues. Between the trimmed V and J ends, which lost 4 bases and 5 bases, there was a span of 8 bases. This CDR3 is CASSWGEETQYF. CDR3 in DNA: TGTGCCAGCAGTTGGGGGGAGGAGACCCAGTACTTC.

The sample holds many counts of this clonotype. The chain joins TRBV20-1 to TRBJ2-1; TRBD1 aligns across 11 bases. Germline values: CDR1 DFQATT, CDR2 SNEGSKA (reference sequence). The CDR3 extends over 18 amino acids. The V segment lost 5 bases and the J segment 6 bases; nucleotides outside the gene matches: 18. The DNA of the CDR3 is TGCAGTGCTTCCGGGACAGGGGGACGGGAGGGGACTGGCAATGAGCAGTTCTTC. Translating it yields CSASGTGGREGTGNEQFF.

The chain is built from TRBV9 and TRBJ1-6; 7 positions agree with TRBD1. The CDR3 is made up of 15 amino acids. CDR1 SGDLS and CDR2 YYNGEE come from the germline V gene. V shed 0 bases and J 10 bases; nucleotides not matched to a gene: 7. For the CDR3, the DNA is TGTGCCAGCAGCGTAGCTGCAGGGGGTAGATCACCCCTCCACTTT. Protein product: CASSVAAGGRSPLHF.

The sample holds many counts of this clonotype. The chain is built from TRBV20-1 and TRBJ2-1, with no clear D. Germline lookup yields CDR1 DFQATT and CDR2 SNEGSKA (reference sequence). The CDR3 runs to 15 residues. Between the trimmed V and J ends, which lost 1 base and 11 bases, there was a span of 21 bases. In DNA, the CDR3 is TGCAGTGCTAGAGGCGGCACAGAGGATAGTCGACAGCAGTTCTTC. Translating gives CSARGGTEDSRQQFF.

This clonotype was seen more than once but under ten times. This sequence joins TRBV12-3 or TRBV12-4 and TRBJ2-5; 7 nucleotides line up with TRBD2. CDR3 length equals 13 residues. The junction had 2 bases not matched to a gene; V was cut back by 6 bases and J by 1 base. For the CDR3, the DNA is TGTGCCAGCAGCCGGACTAGCCAAGAGACCCAGTACTTC. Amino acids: CASSRTSQETQYF.

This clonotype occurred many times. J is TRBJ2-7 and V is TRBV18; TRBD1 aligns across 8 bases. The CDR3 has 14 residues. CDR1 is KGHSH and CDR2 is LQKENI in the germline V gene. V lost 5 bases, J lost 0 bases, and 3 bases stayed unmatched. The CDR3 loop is CASSSDRASYEQYF. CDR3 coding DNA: TGTGCCAGCTCATCGGACAGGGCCTCCTACGAGCAGTACTTC.

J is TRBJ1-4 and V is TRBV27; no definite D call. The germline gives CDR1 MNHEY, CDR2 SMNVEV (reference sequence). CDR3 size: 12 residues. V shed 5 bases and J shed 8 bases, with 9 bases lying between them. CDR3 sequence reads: CASSMLGEKLFF. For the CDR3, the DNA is TGTGCCAGCAGTATGCTTGGGGAAAAACTGTTTTTT.